This T cell receptor beta chain was obtained from a study of blood T cell repertoires in COVID-19. Across the whole study: Nucleic acid was either cDNA or gDNA, and it came from T cells, B-cell-depleted T cells, or PBMCs.

Sequencing used immunoSEQ multiplex PCR; TCRdb keeps in-frame clones, though not all of them. Of around 93,000 clones in the sample, 90% were seen once. Germline V gene sequence: CDR1 LGHNA, CDR2 YSLEER. Trimming shortened V by 4 bases and J by 5 bases, and 15 bases separated the two germline ends. The CDR3 sequence is 16 residues long. This chain uses TRBV4-3 with TRBJ1-6; TRBD1 is a possible D gene (5 bases). The sequence came from a man younger than 30 with COVID-19, enrolled during active disease. Sequencing was done on a sample of peripheral blood. The DNA of the CDR3 is TGCGCCAGCAGCCCCATGTCCGGGGGTCATAATTCACCCCTCCACTTT. As protein: CASSPMSGGHNSPLHF.